This TCR beta chain was identified during a study of Ad26.COV2.S vaccination and SARS-CoV-2 variants. Overall study: Once, or twice with 56 days between doses, Ad26.COV2.S was given intramuscularly.

Described treatment: about 20 received Ad26.COV2.S at low or high dose, single or two shots; a few received placebo; per-sample allocation not given. Specimens were obtained on day 63 following the first vaccine or placebo injection. Recruitment in Boston yielded a donor of adult age, 18-55 years. Some clones are missing from TCRdb's copy, which holds only in-frame ones; the method was immunoSEQ multiplex PCR. The data hold about 430,000 clones, with 75% to 95% observed a single time. V lost 0 bases to trimming and J lost 1 base, with 7 bases between them. Germline V lookup: CDR1 SGHNT, CDR2 YYREEE (reference sequence). CDR3 length: 14 residues.

Sample: peripheral blood, taken in a trial of Ad26.COV2.S vaccine versus placebo. The chain is built from TRBV5-4 and TRBJ1-1; no clear D. The source of this sequence is a person between 18 and 65 years old who received the Ad26.COV2.S COVID-19 vaccine or a placebo. The CDR3 sequence is CASSLDSRNTEAFF. The CDR3 region has the DNA TGTGCCAGCAGCTTGGATTCAAGGAACACTGAAGCTTTCTTT.